The 29 T cell receptor beta chains reported below all come from one sample, sequenced in a study of human T cells and chemical hapten exposure. TCRdb called the RACE reads again in MiXCR, with one record for every CDR3 protein. The sample lists fewer than 85,000 distinct CDR3 sequences; 10% to 13% were seen once. Time point given: patch test 2, 6 weeks after DPC sensitization. Regarding treatment: therapeutic diphenylcyclopropenone sensitization with weekly scalp DPC. The sequencing here drew on whole blood, taken in connection with sensitization to the hapten diphenylcyclopropenone (DPC). These receptor sequences come from a woman aged 25-40 years with alopecia areata. Some clones in this sample may be carry-over from other donors' samples.

This clonotype was detected only once. The J gene is TRBJ2-1, the V gene TRBV14, with D possibly matching TRBD2 (5 bases). This CDR3 contains 14 residues. Trimming pared 5 bases from V and 2 bases from J, leaving 10 bases between. CDR1 is SGHDN and CDR2 is FVKESK in the germline V gene. CDR3 nucleotide sequence: TGTGCCAGCAGCATCGGCGGGCCCTACAATGAGCAGTTCTTC. As protein: CASSIGGPYNEQFF.

The chain combines TRBV11-3 with TRBJ2-2; D gene ambiguous. The CDR3 contains 15 residues. Germline CDR1 is SGHNT and CDR2 is YENEEA. V was clipped by 6 bases and J by 5 bases, with 16 bases between them. The CDR3 sequence: CASSNSGQSTGELFF. CDR3 in DNA: TGTGCCAGCAGTAATTCGGGTCAGTCTACCGGGGAGCTGTTTTTT.

This clonotype was seen many times. This chain uses TRBV7-8 with TRBJ2-5; no reliable D call. The CDR3 consists of 14 residues. Germline assignment: CDR1 SGHVS and CDR2 FQNEAQ. The V end was cut by 2 bases, the J end by 4 bases, with 11 bases between. Written as DNA, the CDR3 is TGTGCCAGCAGCTTAAGCCCGGTGGGAGAGACCCAGTACTTC. It encodes CASSLSPVGETQYF.

This clonotype was seen ten or more times. The chain recombines TRBV7-6 with TRBJ2-1, with unresolved D. The CDR3 runs to 14 residues. The germline V and J ends were trimmed by 1 base and 8 bases, with 12 bases remaining between them. The germline gives CDR1 SGHVS, CDR2 FNYEAQ. The CDR3 region is CASSLGTAWDEQFF. CDR3 DNA: TGTGCCAGCAGCTTAGGGACGGCGTGGGATGAGCAGTTCTTC. Together with reference TRBV7-6 and TRBJ2-1, the CDR3 gives the full variable domain: GAGVSQSPRYKVTKRGQDVALRCDPISGHVSLYWYRQALGQGPEFLTYFNYEAQQDKSGLPNDRFSAERPEGSISTLTIQRTEQRDSAMYRCASSLGTAWDEQFFGPGTRLTVL.

The chain links TRBV13 to TRBJ2-7; weak D call: TRBD1 (5 bases). V dropped 5 bases and J dropped 6 bases, with 17 bases sitting between them. From germline, CDR1 is PRHDT and CDR2 FYEKMQ (reference sequence). The CDR3 is 14 amino acids. Here the CDR3 reads CASSRLGAELEQYF. For the CDR3, the DNA is TGTGCCAGCAGCCGTCTTGGGGCGGAGCTCGAGCAGTACTTC. The full variable domain, completed using reference TRBV13 and TRBJ2-7, is AAGVIQSPRHLIKEKRETATLKCYPIPRHDTVYWYQQGPGQDPQFLISFYEKMQSDKGSIPDRFSAQQFSDYHSELNMSSLELGDSALYFCASSRLGAELEQYFGPGTRLTVT.

This clonotype has ten or more counts. CDR3 DNA sequence: TGTGCCAGCAGTCCGGACTACAATCAGCCCCAGCATTTT. As protein: CASSPDYNQPQHF. This sequence joins TRBV7-2 and TRBJ1-5; D gene unclear. The length of the CDR3 is 13 residues. Germline lookup yields CDR1 SGHTA and CDR2 FQGNSA. V lost 6 bases to trimming and J lost 3 bases, with 9 bases between them.

This clonotype came up many times. The chain couples TRBV2 to TRBJ2-6; possibly TRBD1 for D (8 bases). The CDR3 has 15 amino acids. Germline loops: CDR1 SNHLY, CDR2 FYNNEI. V lost 6 bases, J lost 5 bases, and 14 bases lay in between. DNA of the CDR3: TGTGCCAGCAGGGGAGGGACAGGCCGGGCCAACGTCCTGACTTTC. It codes for CASRGGTGRANVLTF.

This clonotype was found many times. This chain joins TRBV5-1 and TRBJ2-7, with 10 bases aligning to TRBD1. There are 15 residues in the CDR3. CDR1 is SGHRS and CDR2 is YFSETQ in the germline V gene. The trim removed 3 bases at V and 5 bases at J, leaving 8 bases unmatched. The CDR3 sequence is CASSSRTGGRNEQYF. The CDR3 DNA follows: TGCGCCAGCAGCTCCCGGACAGGGGGGAGGAACGAGCAGTACTTC.

This clonotype occurred many times. V usage is TRBV28 and J usage is TRBJ2-1; D is unclear. The CDR3 sequence is 15 residues long. V lost 7 bases to trimming and J lost 2 bases, with 15 bases between them. Germline CDR1 is MDHEN and CDR2 is SYDVKM. The CDR3 spells CASTLDHNAYNEQFF. The CDR3 DNA reads as TGTGCCAGCACCCTAGACCATAACGCCTACAATGAGCAGTTCTTC.

This clonotype was observed many times. The chain combines TRBV29-1 with TRBJ2-1; TRBD2 is a possible D gene (6 bases). The CDR3 contains 14 residues. Germline CDR1 SQVTM, CDR2 ANQGSEA. The V gene lost 7 bases and the J gene lost 0 bases, with 13 bases spanning the gap. CDR3 in DNA: TGCAGCGCGGCGGAGGGAAGCTCCTACAATGAGCAGTTCTTC. Amino acid sequence: CSAAEGSSYNEQFF.

This clonotype showed up just a few times. The V call is TRBV12-3 or TRBV12-4, the J call TRBJ2-1, with 9 nucleotides matching TRBD1. V shed 4 bases and J 4 bases; nucleotides not matched to a gene: 5. The length of the CDR3 is 15 residues. CDR3 amino acids: CASSYGTGWYNEQFF. CDR3 DNA: TGTGCCAGCAGTTACGGGACAGGGTGGTACAATGAGCAGTTCTTC.

This clonotype was counted ten times or more. The genes are TRBV6-6 and TRBJ1-1, with D possibly matching TRBD1 (6 bases). The germline gives CDR1 MNHNY, CDR2 SVGAGI (reference sequence). CDR3 length equals 16 residues. V dropped 0 bases and J dropped 2 bases, with 13 bases sitting between them. The CDR3 DNA reads as TGTGCCAGCAGTTACTCACTTCACGGGACAAACACTGAAGCTTTCTTT. Amino acids: CASSYSLHGTNTEAFF.

This clonotype appeared many times. The J gene is TRBJ2-6, the V gene TRBV7-2; D not resolved. This CDR3 region has 16 residues. Germline assignment: CDR1 SGHTA and CDR2 FQGNSA. V shed 1 base and J shed 1 base, with 8 bases lying between them. CDR3 loop: CASSLVSASGANVLTF. Written as DNA, the CDR3 is TGTGCCAGCAGCTTAGTATCAGCATCTGGGGCCAACGTCCTGACTTTC.

V and J are TRBV28 and TRBJ1-5; 7 nucleotides match TRBD1. V was clipped by 6 bases and J by 7 bases; unmatched bases: 9. Germline V CDR1 and CDR2: MDHEN, SYDVKM. There are 14 residues in the CDR3. The CDR3 loop is CASSAQGREQPQHF. The CDR3 DNA sequence: TGTGCCAGCAGCGCACAGGGGAGGGAACAGCCCCAGCATTTT.

This clonotype was detected ten times or more. The genes are TRBV28 and TRBJ2-1; D possibly corresponds to TRBD2 (6 bases). In germline, CDR1 is MDHEN, CDR2 SYDVKM. V was pared by 3 bases and J by 4 bases, with 13 bases between. The CDR3 has 15 residues. The CDR3 reads CASSFGGSTYNEQFF. The CDR3 DNA follows: TGTGCCAGCAGTTTCGGGGGTAGCACTTACAATGAGCAGTTCTTC.

The chain carries TRBV4-3 and TRBJ2-3, with D possibly being TRBD1 (5 bases). Germline loops: CDR1 LGHNA, CDR2 YSLEER. The CDR3 loop spans 13 amino acids. V was pared by 1 base and J by 5 bases, with 7 bases between. The CDR3 loop reads CASSQARGDTQYF. CDR3 nucleotides: TGCGCCAGCAGCCAAGCTAGGGGAGATACGCAGTATTTT.

This clonotype was detected only a few times. V gene TRBV6-1 combines with J gene TRBJ2-7; no clear D gene. The CDR3 totals 15 residues. The germline CDR1 and CDR2 sequences are MNHNS and SASEGT. V lost 3 bases to trimming and J lost 3 bases, with 15 bases between them. CDR3 loop: CASSDTVSARYEQYF. DNA for the CDR3: TGTGCCAGCAGTGACACAGTCTCGGCACGCTACGAGCAGTACTTC.

There are many counts of this clonotype. The rearrangement links TRBV29-1 to TRBJ1-1; D unresolved. V dropped 6 bases and J dropped 1 base, with 12 bases sitting between them. Looked up from germline, CDR1 is SQVTM and CDR2 is ANQGSEA. This CDR3 contains 13 residues. This chain's CDR3 is CSVRIEGNTEAFF. The CDR3 nucleotides read TGCAGCGTCAGGATCGAAGGGAACACTGAAGCTTTCTTT.

The table lists this clonotype with a few counts. V gene TRBV7-9 combines with J gene TRBJ2-2, with a weak D call TRBD1 (5 bases). With 2 bases removed from V and 5 bases from J, the gap between germline ends came to 9 bases. The CDR3 totals 14 residues. CDR1 and CDR2 from the germline V gene are SEHNR and FQNEAQ (reference sequence). CDR3 amino acids: CASSLQGRTGELFF. The CDR3, as DNA: TGTGCCAGCAGCTTACAGGGCAGGACCGGGGAGCTGTTTTTT.

Here the CDR3 reads CASEAGGANGNTIYF. In nucleotides, the CDR3 is TGTGCCAGCGAGGCAGGGGGCGCGAATGGAAACACCATATATTTT. The V gene is TRBV28, the J gene TRBJ1-3; 8 bases are a match to TRBD1. This CDR3 region has 15 residues. Germline V gives CDR1 MDHEN, CDR2 SYDVKM. The ends lost 8 bases at V and 3 bases at J; junction bases unmatched: 9.

This clonotype has only a few counts. The rearrangement links TRBV27 to TRBJ2-6; TRBD1 is a possible D gene (6 bases). Trimming removed 4 bases from V and 0 bases from J, with 16 bases in between. CDR1 is MNHEY, CDR2 SMNVEV, per germline (reference sequence). CDR3 length: 18 amino acids. For the CDR3, the DNA is TGTGCCAGCAGTTCGGGACACACCAGCAGCTCTGGGGCCAACGTCCTGACTTTC. Protein sequence: CASSSGHTSSSGANVLTF. The variable domain in full, completed from reference TRBV27 and TRBJ2-6, reads EAQVTQNPRYLITVTGKKLTVTCSQNMNHEYMSWYRQDPGLGLRQIYYSMNVEVTDKGDVPEGYKVSRKEKRNFPLILESPSPNQTSLYFCASSSGHTSSSGANVLTFGAGSRLTVL.

This clonotype has at least ten counts. This chain connects TRBV12-3 or TRBV12-4 to TRBJ2-7, with TRBD2 matching over 10 bases. This CDR3 is 17 amino acids long. J was trimmed by 4 bases and V by 1 base; bases with no gene match: 10. CDR3 coding DNA: TGTGCCAGCAGTTTAGTTTCCCCCCTAGCGGGGGAGTACGAGCAGTACTTC. Protein: CASSLVSPLAGEYEQYF.

Ten or more counts support this clonotype. The chain carries TRBV20-1 and TRBJ2-1; 7 nucleotides line up with TRBD2. Trimming cost V 6 bases and J 0 bases; bases outside gene matches: 5. Germline CDR1 and CDR2: DFQATT and SNEGSKA (reference sequence). This CDR3 comprises 14 residues. The CDR3 loop reads CSAIRTSSYNEQFF. The DNA of the CDR3 is TGCAGTGCCATAAGGACTAGCTCCTACAATGAGCAGTTCTTC.

Comments on this clonotype: With a much larger clone just one base away, this may be a read error. The rearrangement links TRBV5-5 to TRBJ2-1; TRBD2 is a possible D gene (5 bases). This CDR3 comprises 15 residues. CDR1 is SGHKS and CDR2 is YYEKEE in the germline V gene (reference sequence). The CDR3 nucleotides read TGTGCCAGCAGACCTGTGGGGAGCTCCTACACTGAGCAGTTCTTC. The encoded protein is CASRPVGSSYTEQFF.

Ten or more counts support this clonotype. This chain connects TRBV7-2 to TRBJ2-7; perhaps TRBD1 as D (5 bases). Germline V gives CDR1 SGHTA, CDR2 FQGNSA. V shed 0 bases and J shed 3 bases, with 12 bases lying between them. The CDR3 length is 15 residues. DNA for the CDR3: TGTGCCAGCAGCTTAGCGCAGGGAAGGCACTACGAGCAGTACTTC. Translated, it gives CASSLAQGRHYEQYF. The full variable domain, in which reference TRBV7-2 and TRBJ2-7 provide the parts outside the CDR3, is GAGVSQSPSNKVTEKGKDVELRCDPISGHTALYWYRQSLGQGLEFLIYFQGNSAPDKSGLPSDRFSAERTGGSVSTLTIQRTQQEDSAVYLCASSLAQGRHYEQYFGPGTRLTVT.

This clonotype was seen at least ten times. The genes are TRBV28 and TRBJ1-4; D unresolved. V lost 2 bases and J lost 6, with 7 bases in between. Germline-derived CDR1 and CDR2 are MDHEN and SYDVKM. There are 13 residues in the CDR3. The CDR3 DNA sequence: TGTGCCAGCAGTTTAGCCACGGATGAAAAACTGTTTTTT. Translating it yields CASSLATDEKLFF.

This clonotype has a single count. J is TRBJ1-2 and V is TRBV2, with 9 bases fitting TRBD1. The CDR3 is made up of 15 amino acids. CDR1 is SNHLY and CDR2 is FYNNEI in the germline V gene. Germline trimming cut 6 bases from V and 4 bases from J; bases unmatched to any gene: 9. The DNA for the CDR3 is TGTGCCAGCAGGGCCGGGACAGGGATTCTCTATGGCTACACCTTC. Protein product: CASRAGTGILYGYTF.

The chain recombines TRBV29-1 with TRBJ2-1, with D maybe TRBD2 (6 bases). Germline assignment: CDR1 SQVTM and CDR2 ANQGSEA. The CDR3 length is 11 residues. With 5 bases removed from V and 5 bases from J, the gap between germline ends came to 7 bases. CDR3 bases: TGCAGCGTTAGGAGGGACAATGAGCAGTTCTTC. It translates to CSVRRDNEQFF.

This clonotype came up once. Possible read error: a much larger clone is one base away. This is likely a read error, given that the CDR3 carries no conserved phenylalanine or tryptophan at its end. The J gene is TRBJ1-1, the V gene TRBV6-2 or TRBV6-3; tentative D call: TRBD1 (6 bases). Between the trimmed V and J ends, which lost 2 bases and 5 bases, there was a span of 9 bases. Germline lookup yields CDR1 MNHEY and CDR2 SVGEGT. The CDR3 runs 13 residues. The CDR3 bases are TGTGCCAGCAGTTACCGGGGGCTTACTGAAGCTTTCTAT. Translated, it gives CASSYRGLTEAFY.